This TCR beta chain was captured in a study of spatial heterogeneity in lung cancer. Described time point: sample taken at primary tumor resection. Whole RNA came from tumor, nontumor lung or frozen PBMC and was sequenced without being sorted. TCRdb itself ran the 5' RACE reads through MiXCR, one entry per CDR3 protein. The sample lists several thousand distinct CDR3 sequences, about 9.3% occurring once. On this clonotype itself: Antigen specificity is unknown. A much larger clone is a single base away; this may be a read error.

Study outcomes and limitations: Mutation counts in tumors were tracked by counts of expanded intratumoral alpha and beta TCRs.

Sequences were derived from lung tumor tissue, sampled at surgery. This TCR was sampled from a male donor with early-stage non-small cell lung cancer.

In DNA form, the CDR3 reads TGCAGTGCTTCGGACAGGGGCGGTGCGAATAAGCAGTTCTTC. Translation gives CSASDRGGANKQFF. The rearrangement joins TRBV20-1 to TRBJ2-1; 9 bases line up with TRBD1. The length of the CDR3 is 14 residues. Per germline, CDR1 DFQATT and CDR2 SNEGSKA (reference sequence). Trimming at V came to 5 bases and at J to 11 bases, leaving 13 bases not matched to a gene.